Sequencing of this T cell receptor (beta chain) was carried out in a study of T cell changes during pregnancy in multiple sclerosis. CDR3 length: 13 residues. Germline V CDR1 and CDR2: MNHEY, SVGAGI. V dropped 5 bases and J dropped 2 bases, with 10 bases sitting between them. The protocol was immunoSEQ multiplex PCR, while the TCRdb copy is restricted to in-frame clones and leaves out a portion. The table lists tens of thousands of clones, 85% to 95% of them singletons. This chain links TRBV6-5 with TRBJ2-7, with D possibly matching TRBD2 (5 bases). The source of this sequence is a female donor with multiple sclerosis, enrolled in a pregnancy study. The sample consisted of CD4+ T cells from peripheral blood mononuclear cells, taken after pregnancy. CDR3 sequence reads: CASSPGSAYEQYF. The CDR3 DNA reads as TGTGCCAGCAGTCCTGGGAGCGCCTACGAGCAGTACTTC.